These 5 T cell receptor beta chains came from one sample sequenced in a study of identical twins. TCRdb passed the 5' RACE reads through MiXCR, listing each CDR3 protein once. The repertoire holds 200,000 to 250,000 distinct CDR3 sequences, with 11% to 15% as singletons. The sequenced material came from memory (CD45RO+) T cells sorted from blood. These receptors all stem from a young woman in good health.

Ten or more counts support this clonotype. The CDR3 sequence: CASSARGTGDYGYTF. CDR3 DNA: TGTGCCAGCAGCGCCCGGGGGACAGGGGACTATGGCTACACCTTC. This chain connects TRBV9 to TRBJ1-2; 10 bases map to TRBD1. The length of the CDR3 is 15 residues. V trimming: 3 bases; J trimming: 3 bases; junction bases outside the gene matches: 5. Germline CDR1 SGDLS, CDR2 YYNGEE.

The DNA for the CDR3 is TGCAGCGTTGGATCGGGGTACTCTAGCGGTACCTACGAGCAGTACTTC. Its translation: CSVGSGYSSGTYEQYF. V usage is TRBV29-1 and J usage is TRBJ2-7, with 7 positions matching TRBD2. V was pared by 4 bases and J by 2 bases, with 14 bases of the junction left unmatched. Per germline, CDR1 SQVTM and CDR2 ANQGSEA. CDR3 length equals 16 residues.

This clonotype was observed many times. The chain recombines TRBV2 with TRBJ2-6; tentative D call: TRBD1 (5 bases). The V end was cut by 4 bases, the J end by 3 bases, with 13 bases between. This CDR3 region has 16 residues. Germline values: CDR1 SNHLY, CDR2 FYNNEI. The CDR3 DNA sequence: TGTGCCAGCAGTGTTTCAGGGCTCGGTGGGGCCAACGTCCTGACTTTC. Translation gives CASSVSGLGGANVLTF.

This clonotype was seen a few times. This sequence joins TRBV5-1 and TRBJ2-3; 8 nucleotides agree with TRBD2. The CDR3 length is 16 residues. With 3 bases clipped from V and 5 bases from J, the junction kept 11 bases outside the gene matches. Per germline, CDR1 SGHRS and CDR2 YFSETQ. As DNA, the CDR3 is TGCGCCAGCAGCTCCCCACGGGGACTAGTGCAAGATACGCAGTATTTT. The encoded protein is CASSSPRGLVQDTQYF.

CDR3 in DNA: TGTGCCAGCAGTTTAATGGGTCTCTACAATGAGCAGTTCTTC. Translated: CASSLMGLYNEQFF. V is TRBV28 and J is TRBJ2-1; D remains unclear. Germline-derived CDR1 and CDR2 are MDHEN and SYDVKM. CDR3 length equals 14 residues. Between the trimmed V and J ends, which lost 2 bases and 3 bases, there was a span of 8 bases.